The 13 T cell receptor beta chains reported below all come from one sample, sequenced in a study. Adaptor-ligated barcode primers were used to amplify TRBV12-4/TRBJ1-2 clonotypes. TCRdb re-analysed the multiplex PCR reads in MiXCR, keeping a single row per CDR3 protein. The data contain over a thousand distinct CDR3 sequences, 16% of them singletons. Source material: naive CD4+ T cells sorted from blood. The subset is: naive CD4+ T cells, CD4+CD45RA+CD25-. The receptors were sampled from a female donor with breast cancer.

By sample fraction, this clonotype is medium-sized (0.01 to 0.1%). The chain employs TRBV12-3 or TRBV12-4 and TRBJ1-2; tentatively, D is TRBD1 (6 bases). V was trimmed by 5 bases and J by 4 bases, leaving 14 bases between them. This CDR3 is built from 14 residues. CDR3 nucleotide sequence: TGTGCCAGCAGTCCCACGACAGGTAGCTATGGCTACACCTTC. It codes for CASSPTTGSYGYTF.

This clonotype is classed as medium-sized. This rearrangement joins TRBV12-3 or TRBV12-4 to TRBJ1-2; 10 bases are shared with TRBD1. The CDR3 consists of 14 residues. Germline trimming cut 6 bases from V and 6 bases from J; bases unmatched to any gene: 7. CDR3 DNA: TGTGCCAGCAGACCGACGGGACAGGGGAATGGCTACACCTTC. Translated, it gives CASRPTGQGNGYTF.

This clonotype is medium-sized. This sequence joins TRBV12-3 or TRBV12-4 and TRBJ1-2; D is unclear. Trimming took 4 bases from V and 5 from J, leaving 8 bases between them. The CDR3 extends over 12 amino acids. The CDR3: CASSSLSYGYTF. As DNA, the CDR3 is TGTGCCAGCAGTTCATTGAGTTATGGCTACACCTTC.

This clonotype has a handful of counts. The gene calls are TRBV12-3 or TRBV12-4 and TRBJ1-2; TRBD1 matches at 8 bases. There are 14 residues in the CDR3. J gave up 6 bases and V 3 bases, and 6 bases lay outside the gene matches. The CDR3 is CASSFRTGSNGYTF. CDR3 coding DNA: TGTGCCAGCAGTTTTCGGACAGGGAGTAATGGCTACACCTTC.

The gene calls are TRBV12-3 or TRBV12-4 and TRBJ1-2; TRBD1 matches at 7 bases. The CDR3 has 12 residues. Trimming cost V 7 bases and J 4 bases; bases outside gene matches: 3. The CDR3 DNA reads as TGTGCCAGCACCGGGACAGTCTATGGCTACACCTTC. This codes for CASTGTVYGYTF.

This clonotype is termed medium-sized (0.01 to 0.1%). The V gene is TRBV12-3 or TRBV12-4, the J gene TRBJ1-2; perhaps TRBD1 as D (6 bases). The CDR3 covers 13 residues. Trimming took off 4 bases at V and 8 bases at J, with 14 bases between the two ends. The CDR3 region is CASSSNRVDGYTF. Written as DNA, the CDR3 is TGTGCCAGCAGTTCTAACAGGGTTGACGGCTACACCTTC.

This clonotype was recorded many times. This chain links TRBV12-3 or TRBV12-4 with TRBJ1-2, with D possibly matching TRBD1 (5 bases). Trimming cost V 6 bases and J 3 bases, with 17 bases left between them. The CDR3 is 15 residues long. The chain's CDR3 is CASRGTRGADYGYTF. The CDR3 bases are TGTGCCAGCAGGGGTACAAGGGGCGCGGACTATGGCTACACCTTC.

This clonotype is categorized as medium-sized. The gene calls are TRBV12-3 or TRBV12-4 and TRBJ1-2; D is possibly TRBD1 (6 bases). Deletions cut 6 bases from V and 2 bases from J, with 10 bases between. This CDR3 is built from 13 residues. The CDR3 DNA sequence: TGTGCCAGCAGCCAACAGGGAAACTATGGCTACACCTTC. Residues: CASSQQGNYGYTF.

This clonotype was detected ten times or more. The gene calls are TRBV12-3 or TRBV12-4 and TRBJ1-2; the D is unclear. The CDR3 is 13 amino acids. Trimming took 3 bases from V and 6 from J, leaving 11 bases between them. The CDR3 sequence: CASSLVGRHGYTF. CDR3 bases: TGTGCCAGCAGTTTGGTTGGGAGGCATGGCTACACCTTC.

Many counts were recorded for this clonotype. The chain carries TRBV12-3 or TRBV12-4 and TRBJ1-2; D is unclear. Trimming stripped 4 bases from V and 5 bases from J, with 17 bases between. This CDR3 has 15 amino acids. CDR3 residues: CASSWTGREEYGYTF. The CDR3 DNA reads TGTGCCAGCAGTTGGACGGGCAGAGAAGAGTATGGCTACACCTTC.

In its sample, this clonotype was seen many times. The genes are TRBV12-3 or TRBV12-4 and TRBJ1-2; the D is unclear. Trimming took off 1 base at V and 8 bases at J, with 5 bases between the two ends. This CDR3 spans 11 amino acids. CDR3 amino acids: CASSLGSGYTF. The CDR3 region has the DNA TGTGCCAGCAGTTTAGGGTCCGGCTACACCTTC.

The chain is built from TRBV12-3 or TRBV12-4 and TRBJ1-2; 10 nucleotides agree with TRBD1. This CDR3 contains 15 residues. V was clipped by 3 bases and J by 6 bases; unmatched bases: 7. CDR3 sequence reads: CASSLAGTGVDGYTF. DNA for the CDR3: TGTGCCAGCAGTTTGGCCGGGACAGGGGTAGATGGCTACACCTTC.

This clonotype is medium-sized by share. This sequence joins TRBV12-3 or TRBV12-4 and TRBJ1-2; D is possibly TRBD1 (6 bases). The CDR3 contains 12 residues. The CDR3 loop reads CAAGRTDYGYTF. The CDR3 nucleotides are TGTGCAGCGGGACGGACAGACTATGGCTACACCTTC.